This T cell receptor (beta chain) was sequenced for a study of T cell responses to AZD1222 COVID-19 vaccine. Sequencing was performed with immunoSEQ multiplex PCR; in TCRdb, only in-frame clones are kept and a portion is missing. Of fewer than 150,000 clones in the sample, approximately 93% were seen once. The material was peripheral blood, obtained on day 0 of AZD1222 vaccination. This TCR was sampled from an adult in good health.

The CDR3 DNA follows: TGCGCCAGCAGCTTGGAGGGGGCGAACACTGAAGCTTTCTTT. Amino acid sequence: CASSLEGANTEAFF. The chain has TRBV5-1 and TRBJ1-1; 7 bases map to TRBD1. Trimming cost V 0 bases and J 1 base; bases outside gene matches: 0. The CDR3 consists of 14 residues. Germline CDR1 reads SGHRS; CDR2 reads YFSETQ.